These T cell receptor beta chains were read from a single sample in a study of T cells in Graves' hyperthyroidism and ophthalmopathy. Each CDR3 protein is one row after TCRdb ran MiXCR on the multiplex PCR reads. The sample lists hundreds of thousands of distinct CDR3 sequences; roughly 37% were seen once. The sample taken for sequencing was blood. These receptors were collected from a man aged 18 to 35 with Graves' hyperthyroidism. CDR3s include the opening cysteine and the closing phenylalanine or tryptophan. Each record gives: D gene, V gene, J gene, clone size, CDR3 DNA, CDR3 protein. D genes are given only for firm matches. Only part of the rows carry a size: once, few, many, or a class if the clone is expanded.

.	TRBV20-1	TRBJ1-5	few	TGCAGTGCTCTTAGGGGTGAGGATCAGCCCCAGCATTTT	CSALRGEDQPQHF
.	TRBV19	TRBJ2-5	few	TGTGCCAGTAGTATTGGTGGCGGACGATACCAAGAGACCCAGTACTTC	CASSIGGGRYQETQYF
TRBD1	TRBV11-1	TRBJ2-7	few	TGTGCCAGCAACAATCCGGGACAGGGCTACGAGCAGTACTTC	CASNNPGQGYEQYF
.	TRBV7-9	TRBJ1-6	few	TGTGCCAGCAGCTTGCCCCTCCTGGACAGCCTCAATTCACCCCTCCACTTT	CASSLPLLDSLNSPLHF
.	TRBV15	TRBJ1-5	.	TGTGCTACCGGCAGAGATGGACATTCAAATCAGCCCCAGCATTTT	CATGRDGHSNQPQHF
.	TRBV20-1	TRBJ1-2	many	TGCAGTGCTAGGGAACCGCAGGTCTATGGCTACACCTTC	CSAREPQVYGYTF
TRBD2	TRBV9	TRBJ2-5	.	TGTGCCAGCAGCGTAGGGGCGGGAGGTCGGCAAGAGACCCAGTACTTC	CASSVGAGGRQETQYF
.	TRBV6-5	TRBJ1-1	few	TGTGCCAGCAGTGACATGGGGACCACTGAAGCTTTCTTT	CASSDMGTTEAFF
TRBD2	TRBV7-6	TRBJ2-5	few	TGTGCCAGCAGCCGCACAGCGGGAGGCTCAGAGACCCAGTACTTC	CASSRTAGGSETQYF
.	TRBV6-6	TRBJ1-4	few	TGTGCCAGCAGTGATTGGGGGTCGAATGAAAAACTGTTTTTT	CASSDWGSNEKLFF
TRBD2	TRBV4-3	TRBJ2-7	.	TGCGCCAGCAGCCAAGGGGTTAGCGGGAGCTCCTACGAGCAGTACTTC	CASSQGVSGSSYEQYF
.	TRBV2	TRBJ2-1	.	TGTGCCAGCAGTTTGAGGGTCTCCTACAATGAGCAGTTCTTC	CASSLRVSYNEQFF
.	TRBV29-1	TRBJ1-1	many	TGCAGCGTTGCAGGGCTGAACACTGAAGCTTTCTTT	CSVAGLNTEAFF
.	TRBV29-1	TRBJ1-1	.	TGCAGCTCAAGTTGGGAGGGCACTGAAGCTTTCTTT	CSSSWEGTEAFF
TRBD1	TRBV7-3	TRBJ1-1	.	TGCGCCAGCAGCCAAGATCTGGGACAGGCTAACACTGAAGCTTTCTTT	CASSQDLGQANTEAFF
.	TRBV10-3	TRBJ1-5	many	TGTGCCATCAGTAATCAGGGAGATCAGCCCCAGCATTTT	CAISNQGDQPQHF
TRBD1	TRBV2	TRBJ1-6	few	TGTGCCAGCAGTTCACAGGGGGAGAGAAATTCACCCCTCCACTTT	CASSSQGERNSPLHF
.	TRBV5-1	TRBJ1-1	.	TGCGCCAGCAGCTTGGTTACGGGAGGTAGCACTGAAGCTTTCTTT	CASSLVTGGSTEAFF
TRBD1	TRBV2	TRBJ2-7	few	TGTGCCAGCAATTCCCCCGGGACAGCCTCCTACGAGCAGTACTTC	CASNSPGTASYEQYF
TRBD1	TRBV7-2	TRBJ2-7	.	TGTGCCAGCAGTCCCACCGGGACAGGGGGCATAAGGCAGTACTTC	CASSPTGTGGIRQYF
.	TRBV25-1	TRBJ1-2	many	TGCGCCAGCAGCGGGGGGGGCTATGGCTACACCTTC	CASSGGGYGYTF
.	TRBV25-1	TRBJ2-6	.	TGTGCCAGCAGTTTAGCGCGGTATTTCAAAATTCCGGGGGCCAACGTCCTGACTTTC	CASSLARYFKIPGANVLTF
TRBD2	TRBV10-3	TRBJ2-3	.	TGTGCCATCAGTAGCGGGCTAGCGGGCACAGATACGCAGTATTTT	CAISSGLAGTDTQYF
TRBD1	TRBV4-2	TRBJ2-7	few	TGTGCCAGCAGCCAGGGACAGTTGACCTACGAGCAGTACTTC	CASSQGQLTYEQYF
.	TRBV7-9	TRBJ2-7	.	TGTGCCAGCAGCTTAGACGAACAGGGAAAGCCCTACGAGCAGTACTTC	CASSLDEQGKPYEQYF
.	TRBV6-1	TRBJ1-6	.	TGTGCCAGCAGTGATGGACGGTTGAATTCACCCCTCCACTTT	CASSDGRLNSPLHF
.	TRBV7-3	TRBJ2-6	.	TGTGCCAGCAGTGGGACGGGACCCTCTGGGGCCAACGTCCTGACTTTC	CASSGTGPSGANVLTF
TRBD1	TRBV20-1	TRBJ1-1	many	TGCAGTGCTGCCCGGGACAGTTACACTGAAGCTTTCTTT	CSAARDSYTEAFF
TRBD1	TRBV7-9	TRBJ2-7	.	TGTGCCAGCAGCACGACGGACAGGGCCGAGCAGTACTTC	CASSTTDRAEQYF
TRBD2	TRBV7-6	TRBJ2-2	few	TGTGCCAGCAGCTTAAAAGTCCGGGAGGGCGGGGAGCTGTTTTTT	CASSLKVREGGELFF
.	TRBV20-1	TRBJ1-6	many	TGCAGTGCTAGAGCGGGGGCAGGGCGTGGAAGTTCACCCCTCCACTTT	CSARAGAGRGSSPLHF
.	TRBV7-2	TRBJ1-5	.	TGTGCCAGCAGACTCCCGGGACACTCAGGCGAGCATTTT	CASRLPGHSGEHF
.	TRBV19	TRBJ1-4	many	TGTGCCAGTAGTTCAAGGGGAGGCGTAAAGGAAAAACTGTTTTTT	CASSSRGGVKEKLFF
.	TRBV10-2	TRBJ2-7	.	TGCGCCAGCAGTAAATCCGGGACTTACCCGACCTACGAGCAGTACTTC	CASSKSGTYPTYEQYF
TRBD1	TRBV7-2	TRBJ2-7	.	TGTGCCATCGAGGACAGGGAGACCTACGAGCAGTACTTC	CAIEDRETYEQYF
.	TRBV9	TRBJ1-2	.	TGCGCCAGCAGTGCCCAGGCCGGGGGTAACTATGGCTACACCTTC	CASSAQAGGNYGYTF
TRBD1	TRBV24-1	TRBJ2-2	many	TGTGCCACCAGTGACCCGGGACAGTCCACCGGGGAGCTGTTTTTT	CATSDPGQSTGELFF
.	TRBV10-3	TRBJ1-5	.	TGTGCCAGCGACTCAACAGGGAGGGGCAATCAGCCCCAGCATTTT	CASDSTGRGNQPQHF
.	TRBV10-3	TRBJ1-5	.	TGTGCCACCGGTGGCGGTTTTAGCAATCAGCCCCAGCATTTT	CATGGGFSNQPQHF
.	TRBV7-9	TRBJ1-4	once	TGTGCCAGCAGCCCACTCCTGGGAGAAGCGAATGAAAAACTGTTTTTT	CASSPLLGEANEKLFF
.	TRBV12-3/TRBV12-4	TRBJ1-1	many	TGTGCCAGCAGTTTAGAGGAAGACGAAGCTTTCTTT	CASSLEEDEAFF
.	TRBV20-1	TRBJ1-1	.	TGCAGTGCTAGAGATAAGGGAAGAAAAGCTTTCTTT	CSARDKGRKAFF
.	TRBV5-1	TRBJ1-5	.	TGTGCCAGCAGTCTAGGACCCGGGGATCAGCCCCAGCATTTT	CASSLGPGDQPQHF
.	TRBV19	TRBJ1-5	many	TGTGCCAGTAGTGAGCTAAATAGCAATCAGCCCCAGCATTTT	CASSELNSNQPQHF
.	TRBV7-2	TRBJ1-1	once	TGTGCCAGCAGCCCCTTGTCGAGGGGACATGTGAATACTGAAGCTTTCTTT	CASSPLSRGHVNTEAFF
.	TRBV7-8	TRBJ2-7	few	TGTGCCAGCAGTCCACAGAATCTCAACTACGAGCAGTACTTC	CASSPQNLNYEQYF
TRBD1	TRBV5-5	TRBJ1-1	few	TGTGCCAGCAGCTGGACAGGGGTAGGAGCTTTCTTT	CASSWTGVGAFF
.	TRBV5-6	TRBJ2-5	many	TGTGCCAGCAGCCCCTTGGAGGGTCGAGGAGAGACCCAGTACTTC	CASSPLEGRGETQYF
TRBD1	TRBV7-2	TRBJ1-1	.	TGTGCCGGCAGCTCACAGGGGTACACTGAAGCTTTCTTT	CAGSSQGYTEAFF
.	TRBV24-1	TRBJ2-3	.	TGTGCCACCAGTACCCCGGGACGCACAGATACGCAGTATTTT	CATSTPGRTDTQYF
.	TRBV5-5	TRBJ1-2	.	TGCGCCAGCAGCCAAGATCCGCTACCCGGCGTTAACTATGGCTACACCTTC	CASSQDPLPGVNYGYTF
TRBD1	TRBV10-3	TRBJ1-1	many	TGTGCCATCAGCACCACCGACAGGGGGAATAAAGCTTTCTTT	CAISTTDRGNKAFF
.	TRBV10-3	TRBJ1-5	many	TGTGCCACTCAGGGGTACGACAATCAGCCCCAGCATTTT	CATQGYDNQPQHF
.	TRBV7-6	TRBJ2-7	.	TGTGCCAGCAGCAGTTTGCAGGGAAACGGGGAGCAGTACTTC	CASSSLQGNGEQYF
.	TRBV9	TRBJ2-2	.	TGTACCAGCAGCGTAGGCTTGGGCGGGGAGCTGTTTTTT	CTSSVGLGGELFF
.	TRBV7-2	TRBJ1-5	.	TGTGCCAGCAGCTTAGATGGGGCCGGCCCGGGACCCCAGCATTTT	CASSLDGAGPGPQHF